This T cell receptor (beta chain) was obtained from a study of T cells in Graves' hyperthyroidism and ophthalmopathy. CDR1 is DFQATT, CDR2 SNEGSKA, per germline (reference sequence). This CDR3 has 13 amino acids. TCR beta CDR3 regions were amplified from RNA transcripts. First-round RT-PCR with HTBI primers amplified the TCR CDR3 region. TCRdb reanalysed the multiplex PCR reads using MiXCR and keeps one entry per CDR3 protein. The data show fewer than 750,000 distinct CDR3 sequences, with 40% to 55% seen just once and around 7.7% held by the top ten. The specimen sequenced was peripheral blood or thyroid tissue (not recorded which). The sequence came from a woman younger than 35 with Graves' hyperthyroidism. V gene TRBV20-1 combines with J gene TRBJ2-3, with 8 positions matching TRBD2. TRBJ2-4 explains the end of the DNA better; the J call may be wrong. CDR3 sequence: CSARAGGPYIQYF. For the CDR3, the DNA is TGCAGTGCTAGAGCGGGAGGGCCATACATTCAGTACTTC.